This T cell receptor (beta chain) comes out of a study of blood T cell repertoires in COVID-19. The CDR3 consists of 18 residues. Germline trimming cut 0 bases from V and 6 bases from J; bases unmatched to any gene: 10. Per the germline V gene, CDR1 is SGHRS and CDR2 is YFSETQ. Two consecutive negative NP/OP PCR tests, clearance, or resolved symptoms defined Cohort 3 recovery. Produced via immunoSEQ multiplex PCR; TCRdb's table is partial and in-frame only. The sample holds 490,000 or so clones, 80% to 90% seen once. This chain connects TRBV5-1 to TRBJ2-3; 13 nucleotides line up with TRBD2. This clonotype was obtained from a woman aged 60 to 75 who had recovered from COVID-19. The sequencing sample was made of PBMCs or T cells enriched from blood (not recorded which). CDR3 nucleotides: TGCGCCAGCAGCTTGGCCTCTACTAGCGGGGGGGCTGGCGATACGCAGTATTTT. This gives the protein CASSLASTSGGAGDTQYF.